These 6 T cell receptor beta chains originate from one sample sequenced in a study of neurological immune-mediated disorders. One entry per CDR3 protein results from TCRdb running MiXCR on the 5' RACE reads. The table lists some 66,000 distinct CDR3 sequences, roughly 4.8% of them singletons. The sequenced sample consisted of PBMCs. The receptors originated from a man between 25 and 39 years old with multiple sclerosis.

The chain recombines TRBV20-1 with TRBJ1-1; D unclear. This CDR3 region has 13 residues. V was pared by 1 base and J by 8 bases, with 14 bases between. Germline V lookup: CDR1 DFQATT, CDR2 SNEGSKA (reference sequence). The DNA of the CDR3 is TGCAGTGCTAGAGGAGGATCGAGTTCGGAAGCTTTCTTT. Amino acids: CSARGGSSSEAFF.

Many counts were recorded for this clonotype. This chain links TRBV10-2 with TRBJ1-1; D is possibly TRBD1 (5 bases). Per germline, CDR1 WSHSY and CDR2 SAAADI. The V end lost 6 bases, the J end lost 1 base, and 12 bases lay between the germline ends. CDR3 length equals 14 residues. The CDR3 spells CASRGDGRNTEAFF. The DNA for the CDR3 is TGCGCCAGCAGGGGGGACGGACGGAACACTGAAGCTTTCTTT.

This clonotype was picked up many times. The rearrangement links TRBV7-9 to TRBJ2-7, with 10 positions matching TRBD1. Losses at the gene ends were 5 bases for V and 2 bases for J; bases not matched to a gene: 3. Germline values: CDR1 SEHNR, CDR2 FQNEAQ (reference sequence). This CDR3 has 14 amino acids. The CDR3 coding sequence is TGTGCCAGCAGCCGCGGGACAGGGGCCTACGAGCAGTACTTC. It codes for CASSRGTGAYEQYF.

This clonotype was observed at least ten times. V gene TRBV28 combines with J gene TRBJ2-2; D might be TRBD2 (5 bases). Trimming removed 2 bases at V and 3 bases at J, with 10 bases between. This CDR3 contains 15 residues. Germline V gene lookup returns CDR1 MDHEN and CDR2 SYDVKM. CDR3 coding DNA: TGTGCCAGCAGTTTACTCGGGATCCACACCGGGGAGCTGTTTTTT. It codes for CASSLLGIHTGELFF.

This clonotype has a count of ten or more. The chain combines TRBV20-1 with TRBJ2-2, with a weak D call TRBD2 (5 bases). Germline V CDR1 and CDR2: DFQATT, SNEGSKA (reference sequence). This CDR3 has 13 amino acids. The CDR3 loop reads CGTGRGNTGELFF. The CDR3 DNA follows: TGCGGTACGGGCCGGGGAAACACCGGGGAGCTGTTTTTT.

Many counts were recorded for this clonotype. The rearrangement links TRBV20-1 to TRBJ1-3; 8 bases agree with TRBD1. Germline CDR1 and CDR2: DFQATT and SNEGSKA (reference sequence). The CDR3 sequence is 15 residues long. The V gene end was trimmed by 6 bases and the J gene end by 0 bases; junction bases not matched to a gene: 7. In nucleotides, the CDR3 is TGCAGTGCCCCGGACAGGGAAGGCTCTGGAAACACCATATATTTT. Encoded protein: CSAPDREGSGNTIYF.